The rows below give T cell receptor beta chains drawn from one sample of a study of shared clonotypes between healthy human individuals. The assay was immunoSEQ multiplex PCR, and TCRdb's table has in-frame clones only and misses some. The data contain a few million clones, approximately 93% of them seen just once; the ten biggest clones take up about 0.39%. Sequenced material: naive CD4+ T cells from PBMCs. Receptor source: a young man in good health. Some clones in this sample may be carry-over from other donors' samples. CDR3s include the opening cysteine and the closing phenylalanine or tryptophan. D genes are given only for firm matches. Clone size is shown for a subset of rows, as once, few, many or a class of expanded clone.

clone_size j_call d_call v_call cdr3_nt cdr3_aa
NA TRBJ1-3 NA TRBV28 TGTGCCAGCAGTTCAGTGGTCTATGGAAACACCATATATTTT CASSSVVYGNTIYF
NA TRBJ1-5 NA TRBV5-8 TGTGCCAGCAGCGGTCCAAATCAGCCCCAGCATTTT CASSGPNQPQHF
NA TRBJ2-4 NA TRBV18 TGTGCCAGCTCACCTCAGGTTACCAAAAACATTCAGTACTTC CASSPQVTKNIQYF
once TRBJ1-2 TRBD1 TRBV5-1 TGCGCCAGCAGCTTTCAGGGGGCGAACTATGGCTACACCTTC CASSFQGANYGYTF
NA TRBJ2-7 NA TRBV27 TGTGCCAGCAGTTTATTCCAGGGTTACGAGCAGTACTTC CASSLFQGYEQYF
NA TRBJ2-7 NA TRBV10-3 TGTGCCATCAGCGATTCGAGGCCCATCGCATCCGAGCAGTACTTC CAISDSRPIASEQYF
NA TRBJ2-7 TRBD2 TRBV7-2 TGTGCCAGCAGCTTAGCCTATAGGATAGCGGGAGGTTCCTACGAGCAGTACTTC CASSLAYRIAGGSYEQYF
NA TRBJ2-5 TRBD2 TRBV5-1 TGCGCCAGCTCGGACCTCCCTGCGGGGGGTGGAGAGACCCAGTACTTC CASSDLPAGGGETQYF
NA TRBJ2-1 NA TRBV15 TGTGCCACCAGCAGAGGTATAAGCGGAATCTACAATGAGCAGTTCTTC CATSRGISGIYNEQFF
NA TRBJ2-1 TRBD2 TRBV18 TGTGCCAGCTCACCCTCACTAGCGGGCGCGACCTCGTTCAATGAGCAGTTCTTC CASSPSLAGATSFNEQFF
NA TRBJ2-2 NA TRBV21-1 TGTGCCAGCACCCCTTACTCGTGGAGCAGAAACACCGGGGAGCTGTTTTTT CASTPYSWSRNTGELFF
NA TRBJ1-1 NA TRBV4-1 TGCGCCAGCAGCCAACCACAAAGGAAAAGGGCTGAAGCTTTCTTT CASSQPQRKRAEAFF
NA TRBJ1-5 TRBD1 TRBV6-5 TGTGCCAGCAGCTCAACAGGGGGCGGGCAGCCCCAGCATTTT CASSSTGGGQPQHF
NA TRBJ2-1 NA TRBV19 TGTGCCAGTAGTAGAGAGGGGGTGACCTACAATGAGCAGTTCTTC CASSREGVTYNEQFF
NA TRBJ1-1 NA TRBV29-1 TGCAGCGTTGCCACGGCACAGAACACTGAAGCTTTCTTT CSVATAQNTEAFF
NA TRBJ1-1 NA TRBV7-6 TGTGCCAGCAGCTTAGGGTTGGGCACTGAAGCTTTCTTT CASSLGLGTEAFF
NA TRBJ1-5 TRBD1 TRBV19 TGTGCCAGTAGTATAGTCCCAGGGGGATTCTATAGCAATCAGCCCCAGCATTTT CASSIVPGGFYSNQPQHF
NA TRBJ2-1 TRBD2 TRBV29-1 TGCAGCGCAGCCGGGACTAGCGTATACAATGAGCAGTTCTTC CSAAGTSVYNEQFF
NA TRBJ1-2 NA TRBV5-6 TGTGCCAGCAGCTTGGATGGGGGAACTTACGGCTACACCTTC CASSLDGGTYGYTF
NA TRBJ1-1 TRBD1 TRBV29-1 TGCAGCGTTGAGCAGGGGGGAGTTGAAGCTTTCTTT CSVEQGGVEAFF
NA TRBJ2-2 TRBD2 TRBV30 TGTGCCTGGAGTGCCTCCATGACTAGCGCCGGCGGGGAGCTGTTTTTT CAWSASMTSAGGELFF
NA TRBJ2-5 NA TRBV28 TGTGCCAGCAGTTTATTAACAGGGAGGCAAGAGACCCAGTACTTC CASSLLTGRQETQYF
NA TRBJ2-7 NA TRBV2 TGTGCCAGCAGTGGACTTACCTACGAGCAGTACTTC CASSGLTYEQYF
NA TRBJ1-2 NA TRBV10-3 TGTGCCATCAGTGAGTCAGGACGGCCATATGGCTACACCTTC CAISESGRPYGYTF
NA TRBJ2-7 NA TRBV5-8 TGTGCCAGCAGCTTGGGGTGGCAGAACTCCTTCTCCTACGAGCAGTACTTC CASSLGWQNSFSYEQYF
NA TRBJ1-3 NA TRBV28 TGTGCCAGCTCTCTTGCCTCGAACACCATATATTTT CASSLASNTIYF
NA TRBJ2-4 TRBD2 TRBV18 TGTGCCAGCTCACCGCTAGCGGACGTAAAAAACATTCAGTACTTC CASSPLADVKNIQYF
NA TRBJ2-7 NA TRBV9 TGTGCCAGCAGCGTAGGGCAGGGGATCTACGAGCAGTACTTC CASSVGQGIYEQYF